This record concerns one T cell receptor (beta chain) sequence. The table lists this clonotype with a few counts. The specificity of this receptor is unknown. No base quality information exists; no much larger clone differs at one position. Between the V and J ends, shortened by 2 bases and 0 bases respectively, the junction contains 11 bases. CDR1 and CDR2, looked up from the germline V gene, are SNHLY and FYNNEI. The CDR3 spans 17 residues, from the cysteine through the phenylalanine. Solely the CDR3 DNA is kept, with 51 bases framed from the first base. This sample was sequenced with an Illumina HiSeq 1500. Using fastp at Q25 and MiXCR, TCRdb reprocessed the public reads and kept productive beta chains. Each entry is one CDR3 protein sequence, shown with its most common DNA and genes. Present in this sample are 450,000 to 600,000 distinct CDR3 sequences, roughly 12% of which were seen just once. The ten top clones hold roughly 10% of the sample.

The sample belongs to a study of T cell repertoires in cytomegalovirus infection (dated by TCRdb to between 2017 and 2020). Turning to the overall study: Donor HLA type was relevant to the analysis, as public TCR beta signatures indicated carriage of CMV infection together with the matching HLA type. Overall study results and their limits: The ex vivo response was dominated by HLA-C-restricted CMV-specific TCR beta clonotypes, and the single most frequent clonotype in two of eight donors was supplied by these HLA-C-restricted clonotypes. In both this cohort and an independent roughly 350-donor cohort, the cumulative frequency of public TCR beta family members distinguished carriers of CMV infection plus the relevant HLA type.

Recombination linked TRBV2 to TRBJ2-6; the D segment cannot be called with confidence. The clonotype was recovered from a human donor in good health (CMV status not recorded). Some clones in this sample may be carry-over from other donors' samples. The sequenced material came from PBMCs. In nucleotides, the sequence is TGTGCCAGCAGTGAATTATTGGGCTTCTCTGGGGCCAACGTCCTGACTTTC. This codes for CASSELLGFSGANVLTF.